This T cell receptor (beta chain) originates from a study of T cells in Graves' hyperthyroidism and ophthalmopathy. Template material for amplifying TCR beta CDR3 regions consisted of RNA transcripts. The TCR CDR3 was amplified in a first-round RT-PCR using the HTBI primer set. TCRdb re-called the multiplex PCR reads with MiXCR, one entry per CDR3 protein. The table lists hundreds of thousands of distinct CDR3 sequences, under 20% of them singletons. Germline CDR1 GTSNPN, CDR2 SVGIG (reference sequence). This CDR3 comprises 15 residues. Trimming shortened V by 5 bases and J by 0 bases, and 16 bases separated the two germline ends.

V gene TRBV30 combines with J gene TRBJ1-2; no firm D call. The TCR originated in a woman in her twenties or thirties with Graves' hyperthyroidism. Specimen: blood. CDR3 sequence: CAWSLRTSANYGYTF. The CDR3 nucleotides read TGTGCCTGGTCCTTAAGAACCTCAGCTAACTATGGCTACACCTTC.